These 15 T cell receptor beta chains originate from one sample sequenced in a study of tumor-infiltrating lymphocytes in localized non-small cell lung cancer. Repertoires were generated with immunoSEQ multiplex PCR, while TCRdb's copy carries only in-frame clones and drops some. Among roughly 9,200 clones listed, 81% were seen once. The sample consisted of uninvolved lung tissue not adjacent to the tumor. These receptors all stem from a human donor with non-small cell lung cancer.

The rearrangement uses TRBV4-2 and TRBJ2-7; either TRBD1 or TRBD2 may supply D (5 bases each). CDR3 length: 13 residues. Germline values: CDR1 LGHNA, CDR2 YNFKEQ. The V and J ends lost 0 bases and 8 bases respectively, with 11 bases between them. CDR3 sequence reads: CASSQETGRKQYF. CDR3 nucleotide sequence: TGTGCCAGCAGCCAAGAGACGGGACGAAAGCAGTACTTC.

V gene TRBV28 combines with J gene TRBJ2-3, with 7 bases that match TRBD2. Germline V gene data show CDR1 as MDHEN and CDR2 as SYDVKM. The CDR3 covers 16 residues. J lost 4 bases, V lost 6 bases, and 13 bases had no gene match. The CDR3 reads CASSRLAFERADTQYF. CDR3 nucleotide sequence: TGTGCCAGCAGCCGACTAGCCTTTGAGCGGGCAGATACGCAGTATTTT. Complete variable domain (other parts from reference TRBV28 and TRBJ2-3): DVKVTQSSRYLVKRTGEKVFLECVQDMDHENMFWYRQDPGLGLRLIYFSYDVKMKEKGDIPEGYSVSREKKERFSLILESASTNQTSMYLCASSRLAFERADTQYFGPGTRLTVL.

The chain joins TRBV11-2 to TRBJ2-1; TRBD2 is a possible D gene (5 bases). From germline, CDR1 is SGHAT and CDR2 FQNNGV. V was pared by 5 bases and J by 10 bases, with 21 bases between. The CDR3 spans 15 residues. Written as DNA, the CDR3 is TGTGCCAGCAGCCACGAAGGCGGAGGAGCGTCGGAGCAGTTCTTC. Amino acids: CASSHEGGGASEQFF. Full variable domain (outside the CDR3, taken from reference TRBV11-2 and TRBJ2-1): EAGVAQSPRYKIIEKRQSVAFWCNPISGHATLYWYQQILGQGPKLLIQFQNNGVVDDSQLPKDRFSAERLKGVDSTLKIQPAKLEDSAVYLCASSHEGGGASEQFFGPGTRLTVL.

The rearrangement links TRBV27 to TRBJ2-1, with D perhaps TRBD1 (6 bases). CDR1 is MNHEY and CDR2 is SMNVEV in the germline V gene (reference sequence). Trimming shortened V by 9 bases and J by 10 bases, and 25 bases separated the two germline ends. The length of the CDR3 is 15 residues. CDR3 loop: CASSGRTVRLGEQFF. The CDR3 DNA follows: TGTGCCAGTTCGGGAAGGACAGTCCGATTGGGGGAGCAGTTCTTC.

This rearrangement joins TRBV19 to TRBJ2-5; 9 bases are shared with TRBD2. With 1 base clipped from V and 6 bases from J, the junction kept 3 bases outside the gene matches. Germline CDR1 reads LNHDA; CDR2 reads SQIVND (reference sequence). The CDR3 spans 14 residues. The CDR3 loop reads CASSIGSGSKTQYF. The CDR3 DNA reads TGTGCCAGTAGTATAGGTAGCGGGAGTAAGACCCAGTACTTC.

The chain joins TRBV28 to TRBJ1-5; D call uncertain. The CDR3 has 12 residues. CDR1 and CDR2 (germline): MDHEN, SYDVKM. V lost 3 bases, J lost 5 bases, and 5 bases lay in between. The CDR3 region is CASSFYDQPQHF. The CDR3 DNA follows: TGTGCCAGCAGTTTTTACGATCAGCCCCAGCATTTT.

This clone was found a few times. The genes are TRBV19 and TRBJ2-1; TRBD2 is a possible D gene (5 bases). The germline CDR1 and CDR2 sequences are LNHDA and SQIVND (reference sequence). The CDR3 contains 15 residues. Trimming removed 1 base from V and 1 base from J, with 8 bases in between. The chain's CDR3 is CASSIGGLSYNEQFF. DNA of the CDR3: TGTGCCAGTAGTATAGGCGGGCTATCCTACAATGAGCAGTTCTTC.

The V and J genes are TRBV7-6 and TRBJ1-1; D remains unclear. The CDR3 covers 12 residues. Trimming took 5 bases from V and 7 from J, leaving 11 bases between them. CDR1 and CDR2 (germline): SGHVS, FNYEAQ. CDR3: CASSPVFGEAFF. DNA for the CDR3: TGTGCCAGCAGCCCCGTCTTCGGTGAAGCTTTCTTT.

The chain couples TRBV7-2 to TRBJ2-7; the D gene is possibly TRBD1 (5 bases). The CDR3 runs 14 residues. The ends were cut back, 5 bases at V and 0 bases at J, with 11 bases in the middle. Germline CDR1 reads SGHTA; CDR2 reads FQGNSA. The CDR3 is CASSLGRRSYEQYF. The CDR3 coding sequence is TGTGCCAGCAGCCTGGGGCGGCGCTCCTACGAGCAGTACTTC.

This chain connects TRBV7-9 to TRBJ2-3; D is perhaps TRBD1 (6 bases). Trimming shortened V by 4 bases and J by 0 bases, and 8 bases separated the two germline ends. Looked up from germline, CDR1 is SEHNR and CDR2 is FQNEAQ (reference sequence). The CDR3 loop spans 14 amino acids. The CDR3 here is CASSWDISTDTQYF. CDR3 nucleotide sequence: TGTGCCAGCAGCTGGGACATTAGCACAGATACGCAGTATTTT.

The chain has TRBV30 and TRBJ2-2; possible D gene TRBD2, 6 bases. This CDR3 is built from 14 residues. The V gene lost 5 bases and the J gene lost 5 bases, with 15 bases spanning the gap. The germline gives CDR1 GTSNPN, CDR2 SVGIG (reference sequence). The CDR3 sequence: CAWSRAGLTGELFF. For the CDR3, the DNA is TGTGCCTGGTCCCGAGCGGGCCTAACCGGGGAGCTGTTTTTT.

This chain uses TRBV23-1 with TRBJ2-1; possibly TRBD1 for D (5 bases). TRBV23-1 is reported as an ORF; its role is uncertain. Deletions cut 4 bases from V and 1 base from J, with 26 bases between. The CDR3 has 20 amino acids. The CDR3 is CASSPLIKDTLLWSYNEQFF. The CDR3 nucleotides are TGCGCCAGCAGTCCCCTAATTAAGGACACCCTACTGTGGTCCTACAATGAGCAGTTCTTC.

The chain links TRBV5-1 to TRBJ1-1; D is unresolved. Germline assignment: CDR1 SGHRS and CDR2 YFSETQ. Trimming cost V 1 base and J 1 base, with 11 bases left between them. The CDR3 spans 15 residues. CDR3 protein: CASSLNAPSNTEAFF. DNA of the CDR3: TGCGCCAGCAGCTTGAACGCTCCTTCGAACACTGAAGCTTTCTTT.

A few counts support this clone. This chain uses TRBV7-8 with TRBJ2-7, with TRBD2 identical over 7 bases. The CDR3 sequence is 16 residues long. Germline CDR1 is SGHVS and CDR2 is FQNEAQ. The V segment lost 1 base and the J segment 0 bases; nucleotides outside the gene matches: 6. The CDR3 nucleotides read TGTGCCAGCAGCTTAGAAGAAGCGGGAACCTCCTACGAGCAGTACTTC. Residues: CASSLEEAGTSYEQYF. The variable domain in full, with the rest retrieved from reference TRBV7-8 and TRBJ2-7, is GAGVSQSPRYKVAKRGQDVALRCDPISGHVSLFWYQQALGQGPEFLTYFQNEAQLDKSGLPSDRFFAERPEGSVSTLKIQRTQQEDSAVYLCASSLEEAGTSYEQYFGPGTRLTVT.

The chain links TRBV7-2 to TRBJ2-6; D call uncertain. With 3 bases removed from V and 0 bases from J, the gap between germline ends came to 6 bases. This CDR3 region has 15 residues. Germline V gene sequence: CDR1 SGHTA, CDR2 FQGNSA. The CDR3 sequence: CASSLRYSGANVLTF. CDR3 in DNA: TGTGCCAGCAGCTTGCGGTACTCTGGGGCCAACGTCCTGACTTTC.